This T cell receptor (beta chain) is from a study of blood T cell repertoires in COVID-19. Study as a whole: COVID-19 samples collected from the United States, Italy and Spain covered acute and convalescent phases. Nucleic acid was either cDNA or gDNA, and it came from T cells, B-cell-depleted T cells, or PBMCs.

In the source study's methods: Reference gene primer amplification gave nucleated cell count estimates. Sequencing was performed with immunoSEQ multiplex PCR; in TCRdb, only in-frame clones are kept and a portion is missing. From that table come the V and J calls and clone size; the DNA was used to work out D and trimming. The sample carries roughly 180,000 clones, 65% to 85% recorded once. Germline CDR1 MDHEN, CDR2 SYDVKM. This CDR3 contains 12 residues. V was clipped by 6 bases and J by 4 bases, with 8 bases between them. As to this clone: Other nucleotide sequences from this sample produce the same CDR3.

The receptor comes from a woman aged 25 to 39 with acute or convalescent COVID-19. J is TRBJ2-3 and V is TRBV28, with D tentatively TRBD1 (6 bases). The sequencing input was peripheral blood. CDR3 loop: CASRQGPDTQYF. CDR3 nucleotides: TGTGCCAGCAGGCAGGGGCCAGATACGCAGTATTTT.